These 21 T cell receptor beta chains share one sample of origin, sequenced in a study of response to subunit inactivated influenza vaccine. TCRdb re-called the RT-PCR reads through MiXCR, storing one row per CDR3 protein. The sample shows some 600,000 distinct CDR3 sequences, approximately 15% of them seen only once. Sequenced material: PBMCs from blood, taken approximately 15 days before vaccination. All receptors come from a man in his fifties or sixties who received an inactivated influenza vaccine.

The chain has TRBV10-2 and TRBJ2-7; 14 nucleotides line up with TRBD2. The V gene end was trimmed by 6 bases and the J gene end by 4 bases; junction bases not matched to a gene: 8. The CDR3 extends over 16 amino acids. Germline loops: CDR1 WSHSY, CDR2 SAAADI. The CDR3 here is CASSERGTSGSYEQYF. CDR3 DNA sequence: TGCGCCAGCAGCGAACGCGGGACTAGCGGGAGTTACGAGCAGTACTTC.

This clonotype was seen only a few times. The chain uses TRBV25-1 and TRBJ2-3; D remains unclear. V was trimmed by 5 bases and J by 7 bases, leaving 7 bases between them. The germline gives CDR1 MGHDK, CDR2 SYGVNS. The CDR3 contains 11 residues. For the CDR3, the DNA is TGTGCCAGCAGTCCCAAGTATACGCAGTATTTT. Translating it yields CASSPKYTQYF.

This chain joins TRBV7-9 and TRBJ1-2; D possibly corresponds to TRBD1 (6 bases). The CDR3 contains 14 residues. CDR1 and CDR2 (germline): SEHNR, FQNEAQ (reference sequence). V lost 5 bases to trimming and J lost 3 bases, with 13 bases between them. The CDR3 loop is CASSEQGRHYGYTF. The DNA of the CDR3 is TGTGCCAGCAGCGAACAGGGTCGGCACTATGGCTACACCTTC.

This clonotype was observed a handful of times. The chain is built from TRBV20-1 and TRBJ1-2; D remains unclear. CDR3 length: 11 amino acids. The germline gives CDR1 DFQATT, CDR2 SNEGSKA (reference sequence). V was shortened by 6 bases and J by 4 bases, with 9 bases between the two germline ends. The DNA of the CDR3 is TGCAGTGCACCCGTGGGCTATGGCTACACCTTC. Translating gives CSAPVGYGYTF.

This clonotype showed up many times. V and J are TRBV4-1 and TRBJ2-7; 11 bases are a match to TRBD2. Germline V gene lookup returns CDR1 MGHRA and CDR2 YSYEKL. The CDR3 consists of 15 residues. The J segment lost 4 bases and the V segment lost 5 bases, leaving 7 bases of the junction unmatched. The CDR3 bases are TGCGCCAGCAGCAAGGCGGCTAGCGGGGGGTACGAGCAGTACTTC. This codes for CASSKAASGGYEQYF.

The chain uses TRBV3-1 and TRBJ2-2; D is perhaps TRBD1 or TRBD2 (5 bases each). Germline V lookup: CDR1 LGHDT, CDR2 YNNKEL (reference sequence). Trimming pared 5 bases from V and 6 bases from J, leaving 16 bases between. The CDR3 length is 15 residues. CDR3 sequence (DNA): TGTGCCAGCAGCGAGGGGCCGGGGTTCGCCGGGGAGCTGTTTTTT. Protein sequence: CASSEGPGFAGELFF. The variable domain in full, completed from reference TRBV3-1 and TRBJ2-2, reads DTAVSQTPKYLVTQMGNDKSIKCEQNLGHDTMYWYKQDSKKFLKIMFSYNNKELIINETVPNRFSPKSPDKAHLNLHINSLELGDSAVYFCASSEGPGFAGELFFGEGSRLTVL.

CDR3 nucleotide sequence: TGTGCCAGCAGGGACGGCTTTACAAACTATGGCTACACCTTC. It specifies CASRDGFTNYGYTF. This chain links TRBV6-1 with TRBJ1-2; no definite D call. Per the germline V gene, CDR1 is MNHNS and CDR2 is SASEGT. The V gene lost 6 bases and the J gene lost 2 bases, with 13 bases spanning the gap. This CDR3 contains 14 residues.

This clonotype occurred many times. As DNA, the CDR3 is TGTGCCAGCAGCTTAGGCATGTCTAATTCACCCCTCCACTTT. Protein product: CASSLGMSNSPLHF. This chain links TRBV7-2 with TRBJ1-6, with D uncertain. CDR3 size: 14 residues. Trimming pared 1 base from V and 6 bases from J, leaving 7 bases between. CDR1 is SGHTA and CDR2 is FQGNSA in the germline V gene.

The sample holds many counts of this clonotype. This chain connects TRBV7-3 to TRBJ2-1; no reliable D call. CDR1 and CDR2 (germline): SGHTA, FQGTGA. The CDR3 spans 14 residues. Trimming took off 1 base at V and 8 bases at J, with 12 bases between the two ends. The CDR3 sequence: CASSLNGVIDEQFF. The CDR3 nucleotides are TGTGCCAGCAGCTTAAACGGCGTTATTGATGAGCAGTTCTTC. The full variable domain, in which reference TRBV7-3 and TRBJ2-1 provide the parts outside the CDR3, is GAGVSQTPSNKVTEKGKYVELRCDPISGHTALYWYRQSLGQGPEFLIYFQGTGAADDSGLPNDRFFAVRPEGSVSTLKIQRTERGDSAVYLCASSLNGVIDEQFFGPGTRLTVL.

This sequence joins TRBV29-1 and TRBJ2-2, with 8 bases lining up with TRBD1. Germline trimming cut 3 bases from V and 1 base from J; bases unmatched to any gene: 7. CDR1 SQVTM and CDR2 ANQGSEA come from the germline V gene. CDR3 size: 16 residues. DNA of the CDR3: TGCAGCGTTGAGAAAAAAGGGACAGGGAACACCGGGGAGCTGTTTTTT. This codes for CSVEKKGTGNTGELFF.

This clonotype was found a few times. The V and J genes are TRBV12-3 or TRBV12-4 and TRBJ2-1, with 7 positions matching TRBD2. V lost 7 bases to trimming and J lost 0 bases; unmatched junction nucleotides: 6. The CDR3 has 15 residues. The CDR3 sequence is CASISGGISYNEQFF. Written as DNA, the CDR3 is TGTGCCAGCATCTCGGGAGGAATCTCCTACAATGAGCAGTTCTTC.

The chain carries TRBV28 and TRBJ1-6; D not certain. Per germline, CDR1 MDHEN and CDR2 SYDVKM. The CDR3 has 15 amino acids. Between the trimmed V and J ends, which lost 2 bases and 5 bases, there was a span of 10 bases. CDR3 sequence: CASSLRQFHNSPLHF. Written as DNA, the CDR3 is TGTGCCAGCAGTTTACGGCAGTTCCATAATTCACCCCTCCACTTT.

The chain couples TRBV20-1 to TRBJ2-1; a weak D match, TRBD2 (6 bases). The CDR3 loop spans 12 amino acids. Germline values: CDR1 DFQATT, CDR2 SNEGSKA (reference sequence). The germline V and J ends were trimmed by 2 bases and 8 bases, with 10 bases remaining between them. CDR3 region: CSARLAIDEQFF. CDR3 in DNA: TGCAGTGCTAGACTAGCGATTGATGAGCAGTTCTTC.

The chain uses TRBV4-3 and TRBJ2-1; D ambiguous. Trimming took 1 base from V and 8 from J, leaving 9 bases between them. Germline lookup yields CDR1 LGHNA and CDR2 YSLEER. The CDR3 covers 13 residues. The CDR3 DNA sequence: TGCGCCAGCAGCCAAGGTCCCCCGGATGAGCAGTTCTTC. Its protein is CASSQGPPDEQFF.

This clonotype was counted a few times. The gene calls are TRBV12-3 or TRBV12-4 and TRBJ2-1; 7 bases map to TRBD1. The CDR3 sequence is 14 residues long. J was trimmed by 5 bases and V by 3 bases; bases with no gene match: 4. The CDR3 DNA is TGTGCCAGCAGTTTTGAGGGGGCGGACAATGAGCAGTTCTTC. Protein product: CASSFEGADNEQFF.

This clonotype was picked up a small number of times. The chain combines TRBV24-1 with TRBJ2-7, with D maybe TRBD1 (6 bases). This CDR3 region has 14 residues. Per germline, CDR1 KGHDR and CDR2 SFDVKD. V lost 7 bases to trimming and J lost 0 bases, with 12 bases between them. CDR3 residues: CATSARGDSYEQYF. The CDR3 DNA sequence: TGTGCCACCAGCGCCAGGGGAGACTCCTACGAGCAGTACTTC.

Only a few counts were recorded for this clonotype. J is TRBJ2-7 and V is TRBV15; TRBD1 aligns across 7 bases. Germline V CDR1 and CDR2: LNHNV, YYDKDF (reference sequence). The CDR3 runs to 14 residues. The V gene end was trimmed by 1 base and the J gene end by 3 bases; junction bases not matched to a gene: 3. The CDR3 loop reads CATSRGQGIYEQYF. Here the CDR3 DNA reads TGTGCCACCAGCAGAGGACAGGGTATCTACGAGCAGTACTTC.

This clonotype has a single count. The rearrangement links TRBV24-1 to TRBJ2-5; 9 bases are shared with TRBD1. Unmatched junction bases numbered 8, after V lost 3 bases and J lost 4 bases. The CDR3 covers 16 residues. Germline loops: CDR1 KGHDR, CDR2 SFDVKD. The CDR3 DNA reads TGTGCCACCAGTGATAATAGGGACAGGGTGAGAGAGACCCAGTACTTC. Translating it yields CATSDNRDRVRETQYF.

The rearrangement links TRBV5-1 to TRBJ2-5; D tentatively reads TRBD1 or TRBD2 (5 bases each). The CDR3 extends over 14 amino acids. The germline gives CDR1 SGHRS, CDR2 YFSETQ. Trimming removed 3 bases at V and 4 bases at J, with 13 bases between. The CDR3 region has the DNA TGCGCCAGCAGCTGGGACGGGACGGGAGAGACCCAGTACTTC. It encodes CASSWDGTGETQYF.

This clonotype was found many times. This chain joins TRBV19 and TRBJ2-1; 7 positions agree with TRBD2. Trimming cost V 3 bases and J 7 bases; bases outside gene matches: 15. Looked up from germline, CDR1 is LNHDA and CDR2 is SQIVND (reference sequence). The CDR3 runs to 17 residues. CDR3 residues: CASSIRGSLAEGNEQFF. The CDR3, as DNA: TGTGCCAGTAGTATTCGGGGTAGTCTAGCGGAAGGAAATGAGCAGTTCTTC.

In its sample, this clonotype was seen a few times. The rearrangement links TRBV7-2 to TRBJ2-2; D ambiguous. Germline assignment: CDR1 SGHTA and CDR2 FQGNSA. Between the trimmed V and J ends, which lost 5 bases and 2 bases, there was a span of 9 bases. The CDR3 covers 14 residues. The CDR3 loop reads CASSKAANTGELFF. CDR3 bases: TGTGCCAGCAGCAAAGCAGCTAACACCGGGGAGCTGTTTTTT.